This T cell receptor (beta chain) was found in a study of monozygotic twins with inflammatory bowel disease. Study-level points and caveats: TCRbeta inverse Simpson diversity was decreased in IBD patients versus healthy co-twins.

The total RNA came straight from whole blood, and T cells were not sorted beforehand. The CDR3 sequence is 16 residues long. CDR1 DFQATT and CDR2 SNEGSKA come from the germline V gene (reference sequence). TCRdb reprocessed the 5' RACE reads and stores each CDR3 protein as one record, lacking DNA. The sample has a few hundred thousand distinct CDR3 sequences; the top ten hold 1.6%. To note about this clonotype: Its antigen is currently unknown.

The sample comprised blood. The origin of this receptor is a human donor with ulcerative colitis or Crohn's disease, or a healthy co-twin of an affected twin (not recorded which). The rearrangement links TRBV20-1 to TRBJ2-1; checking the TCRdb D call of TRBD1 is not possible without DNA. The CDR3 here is CSAPALTGGERVEQFF.